What follows are 24 T cell receptor beta chains derived from one specimen sequenced in a study of human T cells and chemical hapten exposure. The time point is: patch test 3, about 24 weeks after DPC sensitization. Specified treatment: therapeutic diphenylcyclopropenone sensitization with weekly scalp DPC. From the RACE reads, TCRdb called clonotypes with MiXCR, one entry per CDR3 protein. The table has roughly 71,000 distinct CDR3 sequences, approximately 10% seen once. Specimen: whole blood, collected in connection with sensitization to the hapten diphenylcyclopropenone (DPC). The receptors were gathered from a woman aged 45 to 65 with alopecia areata. Some clones in this sample may be carry-over from other donors' samples.

This clonotype occurred a few times. The chain has TRBV7-2 and TRBJ1-2; TRBD1 matches 8 bases. This CDR3 is 15 amino acids long. V was pared by 5 bases and J by 4 bases, with 9 bases of the junction left unmatched. CDR1 is SGHTA, CDR2 FQGNSA, per germline. This CDR3 reads CASSTQGAPSYGYTF. The CDR3 DNA is TGTGCCAGCAGCACCCAGGGGGCCCCTTCCTATGGCTACACCTTC.

The gene calls are TRBV28 and TRBJ2-7; 7 nucleotides agree with TRBD1. Trimming removed 6 bases from V and 0 bases from J; junction bases left unmatched: 5. The CDR3 is made up of 14 amino acids. Germline V lookup: CDR1 MDHEN, CDR2 SYDVKM. CDR3 nucleotides: TGTGCCAGCAGGGAAGGGACAGCCTCCTACGAGCAGTACTTC. It translates to CASREGTASYEQYF.

This clonotype has only a few counts. The CDR3 DNA sequence: TGTGCCAGCAGCGCCGATCCGAGGCCAGATACGCAGTATTTT. This sequence encodes CASSADPRPDTQYF. J is TRBJ2-3 and V is TRBV9; no clear D. In germline, CDR1 is SGDLS, CDR2 YYNGEE. CDR3 length: 14 amino acids. Deletions cut 3 bases from V and 4 bases from J, with 12 bases between. The variable domain in full, with the rest retrieved from reference TRBV9 and TRBJ2-3, is DSGVTQTPKHLITATGQRVTLRCSPRSGDLSVYWYQQSLDQGLQFLIQYYNGEERAKGNILERFSAQQFPDLHSELNLSSLELGDSALYFCASSADPRPDTQYFGPGTRLTVL.

This clonotype came up many times. The chain carries TRBV20-1 and TRBJ2-1; 10 bases fit TRBD2. The CDR3 is made up of 15 amino acids. Germline V gene lookup returns CDR1 DFQATT and CDR2 SNEGSKA (reference sequence). The V and J ends lost 5 bases and 2 bases, in that order; junction bases with no gene match: 6. The chain's CDR3 is CSASPGTSAYNEQFF. DNA of the CDR3: TGCAGTGCTTCACCCGGGACTAGCGCCTACAATGAGCAGTTCTTC.

This chain joins TRBV10-2 and TRBJ1-5, with no clear D. The V end lost 3 bases, the J end lost 0 bases, and 3 bases lay between the germline ends. Per the germline V gene, CDR1 is WSHSY and CDR2 is SAAADI. CDR3 size: 13 residues. CDR3 coding DNA: TGCGCCAGCAGTGACATTAGCAATCAGCCCCAGCATTTT. Encoded protein: CASSDISNQPQHF.

This clonotype was detected only a few times. V is TRBV20-1 and J is TRBJ1-4; tentatively, D is TRBD1 (6 bases). The germline CDR1 and CDR2 sequences are DFQATT and SNEGSKA (reference sequence). This CDR3 region has 15 residues. V was trimmed by 0 bases and J by 4 bases, leaving 12 bases between them. CDR3 residues: CSARDFGGRNEKLFF. Written as DNA, the CDR3 is TGCAGTGCTAGAGATTTCGGGGGCCGTAATGAAAAACTGTTTTTT.

This clonotype was counted many times. The chain couples TRBV29-1 to TRBJ2-7; 8 bases line up with TRBD1. V lost 6 bases and J lost 3; bases outside the gene matches: 4. Germline V lookup: CDR1 SQVTM, CDR2 ANQGSEA. This CDR3 is 12 amino acids long. Here the CDR3 reads CSVGTGVYEQYF. In DNA, the CDR3 is TGCAGCGTCGGGACAGGAGTCTACGAGCAGTACTTC.

The gene calls are TRBV19 and TRBJ2-5; D is unclear. Germline lookup yields CDR1 LNHDA and CDR2 SQIVND (reference sequence). The CDR3 is 11 residues long. Deletions cut 6 bases from V and 6 bases from J, with 8 bases between. CDR3 sequence (DNA): TGTGCCAGTAGCTACCGGAAGACCCAGTACTTC. Protein product: CASSYRKTQYF.

This clonotype was counted ten times or more. CDR3 in DNA: TGTGCCAGCAGGTCCGGCGCGCTCTATGGCTACACCTTC. Translation: CASRSGALYGYTF. V and J are TRBV19 and TRBJ1-2; no firm D call. V was trimmed by 9 bases and J by 4 bases, leaving 15 bases between them. CDR3 size: 13 residues. In germline, CDR1 is LNHDA, CDR2 SQIVND (reference sequence).

DNA of the CDR3: TGTGCCAGCTCACCACCCGAGACCCAAGAGCAGTTCTTC. It translates to CASSPPETQEQFF. The V and J genes are TRBV18 and TRBJ2-1; D unresolved. V was trimmed by 0 bases and J by 10 bases, leaving 10 bases between them. The CDR3 is made up of 13 amino acids. Per germline, CDR1 KGHSH and CDR2 LQKENI.

In its sample, this clonotype was seen a few times. The chain combines TRBV11-2 with TRBJ2-1, with 11 bases aligning to TRBD1. Germline V lookup: CDR1 SGHAT, CDR2 FQNNGV. The CDR3 loop spans 14 amino acids. With 3 bases clipped from V and 9 bases from J, the junction kept 4 bases outside the gene matches. The CDR3 reads CASSFGTGGVEQFF. Here the CDR3 DNA reads TGTGCCAGCAGCTTCGGGACAGGGGGGGTTGAGCAGTTCTTC. Using reference TRBV11-2 and TRBJ2-1 for the parts outside the CDR3, the full variable domain is EAGVAQSPRYKIIEKRQSVAFWCNPISGHATLYWYQQILGQGPKLLIQFQNNGVVDDSQLPKDRFSAERLKGVDSTLKIQPAKLEDSAVYLCASSFGTGGVEQFFGPGTRLTVL.

This clonotype has at least ten counts. CDR3 nucleotides: TGCAGTGCACCGGGACTAGCGGGAGGGCACACCGGGGAGCTGTTTTTT. As protein: CSAPGLAGGHTGELFF. The chain couples TRBV20-1 to TRBJ2-2; 16 positions agree with TRBD2. There are 16 residues in the CDR3. CDR1 DFQATT and CDR2 SNEGSKA come from the germline V gene (reference sequence). Germline trimming cut 6 bases from V and 3 bases from J; bases unmatched to any gene: 4.

The chain couples TRBV6-5 to TRBJ1-2, with D tentatively TRBD1 (5 bases). V shed 7 bases and J shed 8 bases, with 23 bases lying between them. CDR3 length equals 15 residues. Germline CDR1 MNHEY, CDR2 SVGAGI. The CDR3 sequence: CASTQLTQRGLGYTF. CDR3 bases: TGTGCCAGCACCCAACTTACCCAGAGGGGCCTAGGCTACACCTTC.

This clonotype was seen ten or more times. This chain links TRBV19 with TRBJ2-7; 9 nucleotides align to TRBD1. The CDR3 totals 15 residues. CDR1 LNHDA and CDR2 SQIVND come from the germline V gene (reference sequence). V trimming: 1 base; J trimming: 2 bases; junction bases outside the gene matches: 3. The CDR3 protein is CASSIGTGGTYEQYF. CDR3 in DNA: TGTGCCAGTAGTATAGGAACAGGGGGCACCTACGAGCAGTACTTC.

This clonotype has more than one count but fewer than ten. This chain uses TRBV6-5 with TRBJ1-1, with D perhaps matching TRBD1 (6 bases). Germline V gene data show CDR1 as MNHEY and CDR2 as SVGAGI. This CDR3 is 12 amino acids long. V lost 6 bases and J 6 bases, leaving 11 bases between the germline ends. The CDR3 spells CASRQGPSEAFF. Written as DNA, the CDR3 is TGTGCCAGCAGACAGGGCCCCTCTGAAGCTTTCTTT.

This clonotype was counted many times. The chain joins TRBV11-3 to TRBJ1-1, with D unresolved. The CDR3 sequence is 14 residues long. V gave up 5 bases and J gave up 0 bases, with 10 bases separating them. Germline assignment: CDR1 SGHNT and CDR2 YENEEA. CDR3 residues: CASSPGPLNTEAFF. The CDR3 bases are TGTGCCAGCAGCCCAGGTCCACTGAACACTGAAGCTTTCTTT.

The chain couples TRBV11-2 to TRBJ1-6; D remains ambiguous. V was pared by 5 bases and J by 7 bases, with 9 bases between. CDR1 is SGHAT and CDR2 is FQNNGV in the germline V gene. The CDR3 has 13 amino acids. This CDR3 is CASSPPWNSPLHF. CDR3 nucleotide sequence: TGTGCCAGCAGCCCCCCCTGGAATTCACCCCTCCACTTT.

This chain connects TRBV28 to TRBJ1-5; tentatively, D is TRBD1 (6 bases). This CDR3 spans 16 amino acids. The V gene lost 5 bases and the J gene lost 2 bases, with 16 bases spanning the gap. In germline, CDR1 is MDHEN, CDR2 SYDVKM. Here the CDR3 DNA reads TGTGCCAGCAGTACGGGACACCAAGCGGGCAATCAGCCCCAGCATTTT. The encoded protein is CASSTGHQAGNQPQHF.

The sample holds many counts of this clonotype. This sequence joins TRBV2 and TRBJ1-2, with a tentative D call TRBD1 (5 bases). This CDR3 has 15 residues. The germline V gene encodes CDR1 SNHLY and CDR2 FYNNEI. V was shortened by 4 bases and J by 1 base, with 13 bases between the two germline ends. The CDR3 loop is CASSAVLGDNYGYTF. CDR3 nucleotides: TGTGCCAGCAGTGCCGTTTTGGGGGATAACTATGGCTACACCTTC.

This clonotype was found many times. The chain combines TRBV14 with TRBJ2-1, with a weak D call TRBD2 (7 bases). The germline V and J ends were trimmed by 6 bases and 7 bases, with 19 bases remaining between them. Per the germline V gene, CDR1 is SGHDN and CDR2 is FVKESK. The CDR3 extends over 15 amino acids. This CDR3 reads CASSGRGGLGNEQFF. CDR3 in DNA: TGTGCCAGCAGTGGAAGGGGGGGCCTTGGGAATGAGCAGTTCTTC.

At least ten counts were recorded for this clonotype. This rearrangement joins TRBV5-1 to TRBJ2-5, with D maybe TRBD1 (7 bases). The CDR3 loop spans 16 amino acids. From germline, CDR1 is SGHRS and CDR2 YFSETQ. Trimming pared 6 bases from V and 4 bases from J, leaving 22 bases between. The chain's CDR3 is CASTHRGRQGGETQYF. The CDR3, as DNA: TGCGCCAGCACCCACCGGGGGAGACAGGGCGGAGAGACCCAGTACTTC.

J is TRBJ2-6 and V is TRBV20-1; D not certain. V dropped 5 bases and J dropped 2 bases, with 22 bases sitting between them. Germline values: CDR1 DFQATT, CDR2 SNEGSKA (reference sequence). This CDR3 contains 18 residues. CDR3 DNA: TGCAGTGCTGCCGCTTCACTCAACCCCAAGACTGGGGCCAACGTCCTGACTTTC. Protein sequence: CSAAASLNPKTGANVLTF.

This clonotype was seen a handful of times. The chain carries TRBV10-2 and TRBJ2-5, with unresolved D. This CDR3 contains 16 residues. V was pared by 2 bases and J by 2 bases, with 15 bases between. The germline CDR1 and CDR2 sequences are WSHSY and SAAADI. CDR3 amino acids: CASSEQVGSRQETQYF. The CDR3 DNA reads TGCGCCAGCAGTGAGCAAGTCGGGTCGCGTCAAGAGACCCAGTACTTC.

A few counts support this clonotype. This chain connects TRBV12-3 or TRBV12-4 to TRBJ1-1; D possibly corresponds to TRBD1 (5 bases). The length of the CDR3 is 14 residues. The ends were cut back, 8 bases at V and 0 bases at J, with 13 bases in the middle. The DNA for the CDR3 is TGTGCCAGCCTCCTGGGGGTCATGAACACTGAAGCTTTCTTT. Its protein product is CASLLGVMNTEAFF.